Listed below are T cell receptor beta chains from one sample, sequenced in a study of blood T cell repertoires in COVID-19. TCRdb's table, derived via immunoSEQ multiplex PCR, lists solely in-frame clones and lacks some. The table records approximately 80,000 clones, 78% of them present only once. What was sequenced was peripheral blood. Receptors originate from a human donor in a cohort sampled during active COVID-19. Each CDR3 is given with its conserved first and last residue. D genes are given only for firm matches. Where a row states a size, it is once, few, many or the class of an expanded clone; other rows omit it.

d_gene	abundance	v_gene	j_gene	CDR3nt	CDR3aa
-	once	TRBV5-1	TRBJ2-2	TGCGCCAGCAGCCCGCAAACGGGATTGAACACCGGGGAGCTGTTTTTT	CASSPQTGLNTGELFF
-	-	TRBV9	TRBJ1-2	TGTGCCAGCAGCTTGATTAGGGGCCCGGACTATGGCTACACCTTC	CASSLIRGPDYGYTF
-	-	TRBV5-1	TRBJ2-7	TGCGCCAGCAGTGGGGAGAACTACGAGCAGTACTTC	CASSGENYEQYF
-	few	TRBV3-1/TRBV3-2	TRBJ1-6	TGTGCCAGCAGCCAAGAGTGGGGGGGCGGCTCACCCCTCCACTTT	CASSQEWGGGSPLHF
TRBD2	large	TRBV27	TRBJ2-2	TGTGCCAGCAGCCGTACGCGGCTAGCGGGACCAAGCGGGGAGCTGTTTTTT	CASSRTRLAGPSGELFF
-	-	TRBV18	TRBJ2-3	TGTGCCAGCTCACCCGGGGCACCGGGACTCCGGGAGTATTTT	CASSPGAPGLREYF
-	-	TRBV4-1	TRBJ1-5	TGCGCCAGCAGCCTAACAGAGAATCAGCCCCAGCATTTT	CASSLTENQPQHF
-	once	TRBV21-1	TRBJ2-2	TGTGCCAGCAGCATACCGGGACAGGGCAACACCGGGGAGCTGTTTTTT	CASSIPGQGNTGELFF
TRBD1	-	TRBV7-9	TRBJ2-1	TGTGCCAGCAGGGGACAGGGGCCTAATGAGCAGTTCTTC	CASRGQGPNEQFF
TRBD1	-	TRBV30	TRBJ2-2	TGTGCCTGGAGGGGAAGACGTAGACAGGGAAACACCGGGGAACTGTTTTTT	CAWRGRRRQGNTGELFF
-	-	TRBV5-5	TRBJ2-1	TGTGCCAGCAGCGCGTTCCTAAGGGGCGTGGTGTTCTTC	CASSAFLRGVVFF
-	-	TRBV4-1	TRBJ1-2	TGCGCCAGCAGTCGTACCAGCGGAGTGGGCAACTATGGCTACACCTTC	CASSRTSGVGNYGYTF
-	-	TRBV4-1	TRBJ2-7	TGCGCCAGCAGCCAACGAGAGGCGGGTGAGCAGTACTTC	CASSQREAGEQYF
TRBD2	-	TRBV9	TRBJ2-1	TGTGCCAGCAGCGTAGGAGCGGGGGGCACCTCCTACAATGAGCAGTTCTTC	CASSVGAGGTSYNEQFF
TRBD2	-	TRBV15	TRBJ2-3	TGTGCCATCCCGGGGGGAGATACGCAGTATTTT	CAIPGGDTQYF
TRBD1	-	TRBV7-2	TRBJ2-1	TGTGCCAGCAGCCCCGGGACAGGAGGCCAGAGCTCCTACAATGAGCAGTTCTTC	CASSPGTGGQSSYNEQFF
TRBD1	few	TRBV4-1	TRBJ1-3	TGCGCCAGCAGCCCGGGACAGGGGAACACCATATATTTT	CASSPGQGNTIYF
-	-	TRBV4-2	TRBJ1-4	TGTGCCAGCAGAGCTCCGGGAGAGGAGGAAAAACTGTTTTTT	CASRAPGEEEKLFF
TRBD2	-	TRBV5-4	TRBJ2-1	TGTGCCACAGAGACTAGCCGCGGGCAGCGGGGTGAGCAGTTCTTC	CATETSRGQRGEQFF
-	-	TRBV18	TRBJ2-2	TGTGCCAGCTCACCCCCGTCAGTCCCCGGGTCGACAGCGAACACCGGGGAGCTGTTTTTT	CASSPPSVPGSTANTGELFF
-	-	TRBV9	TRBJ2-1	TGTGCCAGCAGCCCAGATAGTGGCGGGGGCCCCTCCTACAATGAGCAGTTCTTC	CASSPDSGGGPSYNEQFF
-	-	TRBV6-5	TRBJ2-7	TGTGCCAGCGGATCCTGGGGCGGTCGCTACGAGCAGTACTTC	CASGSWGGRYEQYF
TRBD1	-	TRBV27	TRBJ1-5	TGTGCCAGCAAAAAGGACAGGGGTAGCAATCAGCCCCAGCATTTT	CASKKDRGSNQPQHF
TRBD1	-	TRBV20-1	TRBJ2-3	TGCAGTGCTAGTCGGGGGACAGGGACAGATACGCAGTATTTT	CSASRGTGTDTQYF
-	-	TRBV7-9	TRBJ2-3	TGTGCCAGCAGCCCTTGGACTGGAGGCACAGATACGCAGTATTTT	CASSPWTGGTDTQYF
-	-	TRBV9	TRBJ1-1	TGTGCCAGCAGCGAGACAGTGAACACTGAAGCTTTCTTT	CASSETVNTEAFF
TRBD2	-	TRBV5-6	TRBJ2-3	TGTGCCAGCAGCTTCGGACTAGCGGGAGTGGGGTACACAGATACGCAGTATTTT	CASSFGLAGVGYTDTQYF
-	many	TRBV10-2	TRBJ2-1	TGCGCCAGCAGTGAGTCGGTGAGAAAATTCTACAATGAGCAGTTCTTC	CASSESVRKFYNEQFF
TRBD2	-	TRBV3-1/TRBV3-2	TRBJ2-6	TGTGCCAGCAGCCAGAGTACTTTGGGGAGACTAGCGGGTCCCGGTGGGGCCAACGTCCTGACTTTC	CASSQSTLGRLAGPGGANVLTF
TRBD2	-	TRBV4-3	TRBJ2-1	TGCGCCAGCAGCCAAGATCTAGCGGGAGGTATGGGTGAGCAGTTCTTC	CASSQDLAGGMGEQFF
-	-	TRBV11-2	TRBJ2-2	TGTGCCAGCAGCTTAGCCCGAGAAGTGACCGGGGAGCTGTTTTTT	CASSLAREVTGELFF
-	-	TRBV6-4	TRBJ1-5	TGTGCCAGCAGTGAGAGGGGCGGGGGGCCCCAGCATTTT	CASSERGGGPQHF
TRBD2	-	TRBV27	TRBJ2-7	TGTGCCAGCGGGACTACGAGGCACGAGCAGTACTTC	CASGTTRHEQYF
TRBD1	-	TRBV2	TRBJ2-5	TGTGCCAGCAGAAGGGGGCCAGATCCGGAGACCCAGTACTTC	CASRRGPDPETQYF
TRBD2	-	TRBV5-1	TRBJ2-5	TGCGCCAGCAGCTTGGCGGCGGCGGGGGGGCACCCTCAAGAGACCCAGTACTTC	CASSLAAAGGHPQETQYF
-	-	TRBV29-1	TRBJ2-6	TGCAGCGCCGTTCCGATTATTAGCTCTGGGGCCAACGTCCTGACTTTC	CSAVPIISSGANVLTF
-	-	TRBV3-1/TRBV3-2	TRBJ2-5	TGTGCCAGCAGCCAAGGGTACGAGGAGACCCAGTACTTC	CASSQGYEETQYF
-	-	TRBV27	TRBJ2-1	TGTGCCAGCACCGTGACAGGGACTTTTAATGAGCAGTTCTTC	CASTVTGTFNEQFF
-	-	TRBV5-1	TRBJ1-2	TGCGCCAGCAGCTTGGTGGGCGAGACTAACTATGGCTACACCTTC	CASSLVGETNYGYTF
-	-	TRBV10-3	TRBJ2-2	TGTGCCAGCAAACAGGACCCTGGGAACACCGGGGAGCTGTTTTTT	CASKQDPGNTGELFF
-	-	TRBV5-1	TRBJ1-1	TGCGCCAGCAGCTTGGTAGGCAGCGACACTGAAGCTTTCTTT	CASSLVGSDTEAFF
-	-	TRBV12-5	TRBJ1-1	TGTGCTAGTGGTTGGGGCGGGGACACTGAAGCTTTCTTT	CASGWGGDTEAFF
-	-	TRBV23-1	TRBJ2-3	TGCGCCAGCAGTATGGGCTCAGATACGCAGTATTTT	CASSMGSDTQYF
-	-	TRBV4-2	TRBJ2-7	TGTGCCAGCAGCCAAGAGGAGGGTAGTACCTACGAGCAGTACTTC	CASSQEEGSTYEQYF
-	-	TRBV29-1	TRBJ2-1	TGCAGCGTCGCCTCGGGGGTTAATGAGCAGTTCTTC	CSVASGVNEQFF
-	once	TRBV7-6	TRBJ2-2	TGTGCCAGCAGCCCGGTCGTTGGGGGGACCGGGGAGCTGTTTTTT	CASSPVVGGTGELFF
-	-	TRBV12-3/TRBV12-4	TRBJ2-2	TGTGCCAGCAGTTTTATCTCCGGGGAGCTGTTTTTT	CASSFISGELFF
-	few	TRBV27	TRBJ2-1	TGTGCCAGCAGCTTCGACGGGTTGTTATACAATGAGCAGTTCTTC	CASSFDGLLYNEQFF
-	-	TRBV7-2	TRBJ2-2	TGTGCCAGCAGCCGTTCCACCGGGGAGCTGTTTTTT	CASSRSTGELFF
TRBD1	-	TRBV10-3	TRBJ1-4	TGTGCCATCAGTGAGACTTTGGACAGGACTAATGAAAAACTGTTTTTT	CAISETLDRTNEKLFF
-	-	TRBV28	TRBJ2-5	TGTGCCAGCAGTTTAAACAGGGTGGGTGCAGAGACCCAGTACTTC	CASSLNRVGAETQYF
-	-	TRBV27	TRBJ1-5	TGTGCCAGCAGCCCAGCGGGAGGGGGTCAGCCCCAGCATTTT	CASSPAGGGQPQHF
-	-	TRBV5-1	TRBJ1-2	TGCGCCAGCAGCTCTTCAGGGCACTCTAACGATGGCTACACCTTC	CASSSSGHSNDGYTF
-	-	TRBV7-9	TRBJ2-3	TGTGCCAGCAGCGTGGTCGGGGATAGCACAGATACGCAGTATTTT	CASSVVGDSTDTQYF
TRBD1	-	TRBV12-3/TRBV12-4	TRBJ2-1	TGTGCCAGCAGAAACAGGGGATATGAGCAGTTCTTC	CASRNRGYEQFF
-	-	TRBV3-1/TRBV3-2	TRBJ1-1	TGTGCCAGCAGCCGCCGGGGTTCCACTGAAGCTTTCTTT	CASSRRGSTEAFF
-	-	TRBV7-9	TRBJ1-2	TGTGCCAGCAGCTTAGCCCTAGGACATCATACCTCGCGAGGCTACACCTTC	CASSLALGHHTSRGYTF